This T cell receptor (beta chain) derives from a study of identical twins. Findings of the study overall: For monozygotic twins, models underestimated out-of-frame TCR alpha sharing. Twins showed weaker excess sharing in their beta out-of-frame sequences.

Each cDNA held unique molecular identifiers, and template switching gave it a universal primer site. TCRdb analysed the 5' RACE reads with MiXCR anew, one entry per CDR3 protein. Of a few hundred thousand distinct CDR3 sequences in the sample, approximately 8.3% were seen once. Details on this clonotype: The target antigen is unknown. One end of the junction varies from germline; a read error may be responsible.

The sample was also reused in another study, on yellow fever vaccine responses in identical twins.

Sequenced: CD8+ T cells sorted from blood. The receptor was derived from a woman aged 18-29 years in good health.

CDR3 sequence reads: CASSLEYTGFLIF. The CDR3 coding sequence is TGTGCCAGCAGTTTAGAATATACAGGGTTCTTGATTTTC. V is TRBV27 and J is TRBJ1-2; D possibly corresponds to TRBD1 (6 bases). Germline CDR1 is MNHEY and CDR2 is SMNVEV (reference sequence). This CDR3 spans 13 amino acids.